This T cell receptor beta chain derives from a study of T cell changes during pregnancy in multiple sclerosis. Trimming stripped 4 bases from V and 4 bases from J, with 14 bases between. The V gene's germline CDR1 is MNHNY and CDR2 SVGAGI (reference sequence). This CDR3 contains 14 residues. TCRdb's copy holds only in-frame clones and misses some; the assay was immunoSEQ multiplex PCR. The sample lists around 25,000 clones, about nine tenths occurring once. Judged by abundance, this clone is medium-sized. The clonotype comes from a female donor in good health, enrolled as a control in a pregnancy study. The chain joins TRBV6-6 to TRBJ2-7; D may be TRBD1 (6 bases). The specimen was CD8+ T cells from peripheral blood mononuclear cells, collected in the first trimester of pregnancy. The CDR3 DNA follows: TGTGCCAGCAGTTTATGGACAGCAAAGTACGAGCAGTACTTC. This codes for CASSLWTAKYEQYF.